The sequence of this T cell receptor (beta chain) was determined in a study of cytomegalovirus exposure and HLA in healthy donors. Use of 60 Vbeta and 13 Jbeta primers characterized the PCR. Method: immunoSEQ multiplex PCR; TCRdb's copy keeps in-frame clones and lacks some. There are over 150,000 clones in the sample; 80% occur only once, and roughly 9.7% lies in the top ten. General study results and limits: Among CMV-associated TCR beta chains, most appeared HLA-restricted in a later analysis. In a later analysis, approximately 15,000 TCR beta sequences were associated with HLA alleles at 0.05 false discovery rate.

CDR3 length: 16 residues. Germline V gene lookup returns CDR1 MNHNS and CDR2 SASEGT. Trimming at V came to 5 bases and at J to 7 bases, leaving 16 bases not matched to a gene. Concerning this clone itself: Its antigen is unknown.

The rearrangement uses TRBV6-1 and TRBJ2-7; 8 positions agree with TRBD1. The receptor was derived from a man between 18 and 35 years old in good health and CMV-seropositive. The sequencing input was PBMCs. The CDR3 reads CASSKGQGTSLGEQYF. CDR3 in DNA: TGTGCCAGCAGTAAAGGACAGGGTACAAGTCTGGGGGAGCAGTACTTC.